This is a list of T cell receptor beta chains from one sample in a study of T cells after yellow fever vaccination. TCRdb re-called the 5' RACE reads through MiXCR, storing one row per CDR3 protein. The sample has 200,000 or so distinct CDR3 sequences, approximately 6.7% seen once. This specimen was CD4+ T cells sorted from PBMCs, taken on the day of the yellow fever booster vaccination. All receptors come from a man aged 25 to 40 who received the YFV17D yellow fever vaccine. Each CDR3 is given with its conserved first and last residue. D genes are given only for firm matches. The size of a clone is reported for some rows only, either as once, few or many, or as a class for expanded clones.

v_gene,len,j_gene,d_gene,abundance,CDR3nt,CDR3aa
TRBV20-1,14,TRBJ2-3,-,many,TGCAGTGCTAGAGGCGGCGGAAACACAGATACGCAGTATTTT,CSARGGGNTDTQYF
TRBV6-5,14,TRBJ1-2,TRBD1,many,TGTGCCAGCAGTAGCCGGGACAGCGGCCATGGCTACACCTTC,CASSSRDSGHGYTF
TRBV20-1,17,TRBJ1-3,-,-,TGCAGTGCTAGAGATCTGAGGACCTCCGTCTCTGGAAACACCATATATTTT,CSARDLRTSVSGNTIYF
TRBV5-4,17,TRBJ2-2,TRBD1,few,TGTGCCAGCAGCGGCGGTTTAGAGGGACAGGGGCCCGGGGAGCTGTTTTTT,CASSGGLEGQGPGELFF
TRBV6-5,18,TRBJ2-5,TRBD2,many,TGTGCCAGCAGCGGACCCGGGACTAGCGGGAGACTCCAAGAGACCCAGTACTTC,CASSGPGTSGRLQETQYF
TRBV28,18,TRBJ2-2,TRBD2,-,TGTGCCAGCAGTCCCGCTTGGACGTCGGGAGGGCTCACCGGGGAGCTGTTTTTT,CASSPAWTSGGLTGELFF
TRBV20-1,15,TRBJ1-5,TRBD1,many,TGCAGTGCTAGAACAGGGGGCCCCCGGGGACAGCCCCAGCATTTT,CSARTGGPRGQPQHF
TRBV20-1,14,TRBJ1-2,-,many,TGCAGTGCTAGTGGTTCAGGGCGGGCCTATGGCTACACCTTC,CSASGSGRAYGYTF
TRBV5-1,12,TRBJ2-1,-,-,TGCGCCAGCAGCTTGGAGGGGGGCCAGCAGTTCTTC,CASSLEGGQQFF
TRBV6-5,16,TRBJ2-2,-,few,TGTGCCAGCAGTTACCTGGAGGGGCGGGACACCGGGGAGCTGTTTTTT,CASSYLEGRDTGELFF
TRBV29-1,11,TRBJ1-1,-,many,TGCAGCGTTATCCGGAACACTGAAGCTTTCTTT,CSVIRNTEAFF
TRBV7-2,14,TRBJ2-5,TRBD1,-,TGTGCCAGCAGCTCCGGGACAGGGCGGCAGACCCAGTACTTC,CASSSGTGRQTQYF
TRBV19,14,TRBJ2-4,-,many,TGTGCCAGTAGTATAGCCGTGGCCAAAAACATTCAGTACTTC,CASSIAVAKNIQYF
TRBV20-1,15,TRBJ2-6,-,-,TGCAGTGCTCCGGAGGCCAGCTCTGGGGCCAACGTCCTGACTTTC,CSAPEASSGANVLTF
TRBV30,15,TRBJ2-1,-,few,TGTGCCTGGAGTGCTGAGACTAGCTCCTACAATGAGCAGTTCTTC,CAWSAETSSYNEQFF
TRBV5-1,14,TRBJ2-3,-,few,TGCGCCAGCTCCCTGCCGCTGAGCACAGATACGCAGTATTTT,CASSLPLSTDTQYF
TRBV12-3/TRBV12-4,15,TRBJ2-1,TRBD2,many,TGTGCCAGCAGTTTGTCGACTAGCGGATACAATGAGCAGTTCTTC,CASSLSTSGYNEQFF
TRBV5-1,14,TRBJ2-1,TRBD2,-,TGCGCCAGCAGCCCCCCTGGCGGGAGTCGTGAGCAGTTCTTC,CASSPPGGSREQFF
TRBV4-1,14,TRBJ2-4,-,-,TGCGCCAGCAGCCAAGATCAAGTCTTAAACATTCAGTACTTC,CASSQDQVLNIQYF
TRBV18,12,TRBJ2-7,-,many,TGTGCCAGCTCACCTAGAGGAGAGGAGCAGTACTTC,CASSPRGEEQYF
TRBV5-1,14,TRBJ1-1,TRBD1,-,TGCGCCAGCACCCTGACAGGGACGAGCACTGAAGCTTTCTTT,CASTLTGTSTEAFF
TRBV12-3/TRBV12-4,15,TRBJ2-3,-,-,TGTGCCAGCAGTTTTACAGTGTCCCCCACAGATACGCAGTATTTT,CASSFTVSPTDTQYF